The clone carrying this T cell receptor (beta chain) was seen at least ten times. Its cognate antigen is unknown. This record belongs to a study of response to subunit inactivated influenza vaccine. Study findings and constraints: Authors suggested that a seasonal influenza vaccination recruits few new T cells each time.

Each CDR3 protein gets one entry after TCRdb re-called the RT-PCR reads with MiXCR. The sample lists 200,000 to 250,000 distinct CDR3 sequences, more than 9% occurring once. The specimen was non-naive T cells sorted from PBMCs, collected 14 to 15 days before vaccination. This receptor was taken from a man aged 45-65 years who received an inactivated influenza vaccine.

CDR3: CASSQRDTQYF. The CDR3 DNA follows: TGCGCCAGCAGCCAAAGAGATACGCAGTATTTT. This rearrangement joins TRBV5-1 to TRBJ2-3; D call uncertain. Germline assignment: CDR1 SGHRS and CDR2 YFSETQ. The V gene lost 4 bases and the J gene lost 5 bases, with 5 bases spanning the gap. CDR3 size: 11 residues.